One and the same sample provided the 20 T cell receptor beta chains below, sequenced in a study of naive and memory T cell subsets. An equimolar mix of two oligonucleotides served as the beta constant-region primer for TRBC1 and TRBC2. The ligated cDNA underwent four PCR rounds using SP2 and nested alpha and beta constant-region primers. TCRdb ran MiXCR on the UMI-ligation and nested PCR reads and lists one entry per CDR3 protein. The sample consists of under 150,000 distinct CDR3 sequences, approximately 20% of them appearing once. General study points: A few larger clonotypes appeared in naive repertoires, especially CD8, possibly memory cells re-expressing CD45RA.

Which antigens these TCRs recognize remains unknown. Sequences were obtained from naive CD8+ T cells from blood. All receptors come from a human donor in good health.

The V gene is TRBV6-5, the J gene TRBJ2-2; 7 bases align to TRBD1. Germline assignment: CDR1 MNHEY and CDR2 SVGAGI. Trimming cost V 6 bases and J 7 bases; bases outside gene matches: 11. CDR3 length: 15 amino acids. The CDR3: CASRLGTGVVGELFF. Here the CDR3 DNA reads TGTGCCAGCAGACTGGGTACAGGGGTGGTCGGGGAGCTGTTTTTT.

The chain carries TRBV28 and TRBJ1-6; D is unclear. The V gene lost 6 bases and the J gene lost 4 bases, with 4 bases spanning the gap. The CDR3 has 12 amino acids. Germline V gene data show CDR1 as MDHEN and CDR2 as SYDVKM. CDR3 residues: CASRDYNSPLHF. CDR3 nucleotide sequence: TGTGCCAGCAGGGATTATAATTCACCCCTCCACTTT.

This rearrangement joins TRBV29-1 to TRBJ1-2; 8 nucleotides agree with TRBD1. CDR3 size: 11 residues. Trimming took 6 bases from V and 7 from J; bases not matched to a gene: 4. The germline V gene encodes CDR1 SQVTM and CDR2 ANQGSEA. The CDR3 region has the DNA TGCAGCGTCGACAGGGGATCTGGCTACACCTTC. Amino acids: CSVDRGSGYTF.

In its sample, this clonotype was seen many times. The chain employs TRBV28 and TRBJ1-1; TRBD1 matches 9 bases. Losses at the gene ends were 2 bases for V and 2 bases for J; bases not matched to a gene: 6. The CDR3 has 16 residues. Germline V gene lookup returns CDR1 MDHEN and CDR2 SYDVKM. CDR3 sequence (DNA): TGTGCCAGCAGTTTAGTGGACAGGGGCGGAAACACTGAAGCTTTCTTT. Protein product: CASSLVDRGGNTEAFF.

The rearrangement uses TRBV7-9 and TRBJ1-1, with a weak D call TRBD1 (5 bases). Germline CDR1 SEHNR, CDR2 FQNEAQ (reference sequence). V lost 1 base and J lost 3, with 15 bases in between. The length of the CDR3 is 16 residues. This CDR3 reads CASSLGGTPWDTEAFF. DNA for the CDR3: TGTGCCAGCAGCTTAGGGGGGACCCCCTGGGACACTGAAGCTTTCTTT. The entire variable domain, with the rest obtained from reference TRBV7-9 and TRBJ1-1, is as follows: DTGVSQNPRHKITKRGQNVTFRCDPISEHNRLYWYRQTLGQGPEFLTYFQNEAQLEKSRLLSDRFSAERPKGSFSTLEIQRTEQGDSAMYLCASSLGGTPWDTEAFFGQGTRLTVV.

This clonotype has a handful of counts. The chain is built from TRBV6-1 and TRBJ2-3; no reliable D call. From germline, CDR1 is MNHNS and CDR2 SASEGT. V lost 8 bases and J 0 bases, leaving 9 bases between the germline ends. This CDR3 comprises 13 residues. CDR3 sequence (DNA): TGTGCCAGCTTTGCTCCGAGCACAGATACGCAGTATTTT. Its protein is CASFAPSTDTQYF.

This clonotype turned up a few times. CDR3 nucleotides: TGTGCCTGGAGTGATCTAGGACTAGCGGGGTACAATGAGCAGTTCTTC. The encoded protein is CAWSDLGLAGYNEQFF. The chain carries TRBV30 and TRBJ2-1; 12 bases are shared with TRBD2. V trimming: 1 base; J trimming: 4 bases; junction bases outside the gene matches: 5. Germline loops: CDR1 GTSNPN, CDR2 SVGIG (reference sequence). The CDR3 has 16 amino acids.

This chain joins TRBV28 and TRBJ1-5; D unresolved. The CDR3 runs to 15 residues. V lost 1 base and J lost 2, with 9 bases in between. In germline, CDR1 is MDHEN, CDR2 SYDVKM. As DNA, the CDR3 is TGTGCCAGCAGTTTATTGCCAGCCGGCAATCAGCCCCAGCATTTT. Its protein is CASSLLPAGNQPQHF.

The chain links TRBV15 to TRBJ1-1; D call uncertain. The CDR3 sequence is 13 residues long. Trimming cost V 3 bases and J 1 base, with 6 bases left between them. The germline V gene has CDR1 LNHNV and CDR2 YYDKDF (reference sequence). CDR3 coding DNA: TGTGCCACCAGCAGTCGTAGGAACACTGAAGCTTTCTTT. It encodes CATSSRRNTEAFF.

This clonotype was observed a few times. The CDR3 DNA reads TGTGCCAGCAGGGTCGACAGTGAATGGACTGAAGCTTTCTTT. Translated, it gives CASRVDSEWTEAFF. The V call is TRBV6-5, the J call TRBJ1-1; D perhaps matches TRBD1 (5 bases). Germline V gives CDR1 MNHEY, CDR2 SVGAGI. The CDR3 has 14 amino acids. Trimming removed 6 bases at V and 5 bases at J, with 16 bases between.

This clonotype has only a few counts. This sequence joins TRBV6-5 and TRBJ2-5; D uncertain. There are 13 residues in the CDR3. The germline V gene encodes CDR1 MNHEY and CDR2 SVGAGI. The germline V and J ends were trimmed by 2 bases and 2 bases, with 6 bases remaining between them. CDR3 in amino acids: CASSYLGQETQYF. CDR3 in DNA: TGTGCCAGCAGTTACCTGGGGCAAGAGACCCAGTACTTC.

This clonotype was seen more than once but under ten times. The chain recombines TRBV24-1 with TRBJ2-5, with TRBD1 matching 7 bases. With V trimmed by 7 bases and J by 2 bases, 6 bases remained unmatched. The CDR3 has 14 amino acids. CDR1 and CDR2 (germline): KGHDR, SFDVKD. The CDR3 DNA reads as TGTGCCACCAGCCTCCGGGACAGTCAAGAGACCCAGTACTTC. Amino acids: CATSLRDSQETQYF.

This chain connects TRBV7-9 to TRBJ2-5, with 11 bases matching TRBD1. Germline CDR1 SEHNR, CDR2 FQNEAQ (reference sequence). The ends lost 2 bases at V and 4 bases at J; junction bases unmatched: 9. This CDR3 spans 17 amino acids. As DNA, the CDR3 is TGTGCCAGCAGCTTATCCCCGGGACAGGGGGTGCGAGAGACCCAGTACTTC. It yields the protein CASSLSPGQGVRETQYF.

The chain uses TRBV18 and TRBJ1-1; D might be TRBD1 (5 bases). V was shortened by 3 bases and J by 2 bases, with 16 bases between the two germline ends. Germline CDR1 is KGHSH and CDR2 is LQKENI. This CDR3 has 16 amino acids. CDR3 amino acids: CASSPSIGGDNTEAFF. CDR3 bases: TGTGCCAGCTCACCGTCGATAGGAGGGGATAACACTGAAGCTTTCTTT.

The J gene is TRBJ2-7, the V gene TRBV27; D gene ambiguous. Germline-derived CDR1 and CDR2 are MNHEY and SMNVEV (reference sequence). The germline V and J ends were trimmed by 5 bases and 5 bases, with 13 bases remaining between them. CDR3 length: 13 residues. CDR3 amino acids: CASSPPGRDEQYF. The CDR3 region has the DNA TGTGCCAGCAGTCCCCCCGGACGCGACGAGCAGTACTTC.

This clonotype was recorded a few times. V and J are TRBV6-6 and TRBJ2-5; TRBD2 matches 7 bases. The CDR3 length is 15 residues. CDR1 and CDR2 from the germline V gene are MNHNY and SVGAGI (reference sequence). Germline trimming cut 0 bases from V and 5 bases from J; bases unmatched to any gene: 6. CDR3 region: CASSYSRLALETQYF. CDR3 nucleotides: TGTGCCAGCAGTTACTCTAGACTAGCACTGGAGACCCAGTACTTC.

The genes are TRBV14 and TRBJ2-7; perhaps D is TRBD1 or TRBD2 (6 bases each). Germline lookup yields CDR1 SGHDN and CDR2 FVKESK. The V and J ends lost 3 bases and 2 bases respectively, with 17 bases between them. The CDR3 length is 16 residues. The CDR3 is CASSHFGGLGTYEQYF. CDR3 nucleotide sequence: TGTGCCAGCAGCCATTTTGGGGGGCTCGGTACCTACGAGCAGTACTTC.

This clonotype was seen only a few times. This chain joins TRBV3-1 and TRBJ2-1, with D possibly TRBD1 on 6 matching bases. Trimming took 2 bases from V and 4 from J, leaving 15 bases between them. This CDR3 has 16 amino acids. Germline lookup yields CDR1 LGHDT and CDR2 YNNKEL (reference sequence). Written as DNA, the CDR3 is TGTGCCAGCAGCCAACCCGGGACACTTTTGTACAATGAGCAGTTCTTC. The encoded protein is CASSQPGTLLYNEQFF.

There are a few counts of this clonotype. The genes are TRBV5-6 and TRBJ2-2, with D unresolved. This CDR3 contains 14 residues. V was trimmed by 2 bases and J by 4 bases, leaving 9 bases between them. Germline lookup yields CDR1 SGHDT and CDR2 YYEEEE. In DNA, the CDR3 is TGTGCCAGCAGCTTTGGCCTAGGCACCGGGGAGCTGTTTTTT. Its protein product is CASSFGLGTGELFF. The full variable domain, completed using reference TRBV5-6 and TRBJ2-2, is DAGVTQSPTHLIKTRGQQVTLRCSPKSGHDTVSWYQQALGQGPQFIFQYYEEEERQRGNFPDRFSGHQFPNYSSELNVNALLLGDSALYLCASSFGLGTGELFFGEGSRLTVL.

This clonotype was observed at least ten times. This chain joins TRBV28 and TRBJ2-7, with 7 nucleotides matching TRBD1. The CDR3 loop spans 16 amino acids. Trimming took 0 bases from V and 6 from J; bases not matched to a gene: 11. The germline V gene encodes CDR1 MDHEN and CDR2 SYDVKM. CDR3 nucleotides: TGTGCCAGCAGTTTATGGGACAGGACACCTTCATCCGAGCAGTACTTC. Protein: CASSLWDRTPSSEQYF. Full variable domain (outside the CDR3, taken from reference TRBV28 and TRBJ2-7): DVKVTQSSRYLVKRTGEKVFLECVQDMDHENMFWYRQDPGLGLRLIYFSYDVKMKEKGDIPEGYSVSREKKERFSLILESASTNQTSMYLCASSLWDRTPSSEQYFGPGTRLTVT.